Included here is one T cell receptor (beta chain) sequence, with context. This sample is part of a study of shared clonotypes between healthy human individuals. This CDR3 has 14 residues. V shed 3 bases, J shed 2 bases, and the junction held 4 bases outside the gene matches. Germline assignment: CDR1 SGDLS and CDR2 YYNGEE. Genomic DNA per cell subset filled all wells of several immunoSEQ plates. Some clones are missing from TCRdb's copy, which holds only in-frame ones; the method was immunoSEQ multiplex PCR. The sample records approximately 2.5 million clones, over 85% being singletons. V and J are TRBV9 and TRBJ2-7, with 8 bases aligning to TRBD1. This sequence was found in a man aged 18 to 30 in good health. Some clones in this sample may be carry-over from other donors' samples. Sequencing was carried out using naive CD4+ T cells from PBMCs. The subset is: CD45RA+ positively selected. CDR3 sequence (DNA): TGTGCCAGCAGCGCGCCGGGACAGGCCTACGAGCAGTACTTC. Translating gives CASSAPGQAYEQYF. Complete variable domain (other parts from reference TRBV9 and TRBJ2-7): DSGVTQTPKHLITATGQRVTLRCSPRSGDLSVYWYQQSLDQGLQFLIQYYNGEERAKGNILERFSAQQFPDLHSELNLSSLELGDSALYFCASSAPGQAYEQYFGPGTRLTVT.